The T cell receptor beta chain under discussion was sequenced for a study of human T cells and chemical hapten exposure. As for time point: patch test 1, 2 weeks after DPC sensitization. Stated treatment: therapeutic diphenylcyclopropenone sensitization with weekly scalp DPC. At least ten counts were recorded for this clonotype. TCRdb reprocessed the RACE reads with MiXCR, giving one entry per CDR3 protein. The sample lists tens of thousands of distinct CDR3 sequences, around 9.8% occurring once. Sequenced here: whole blood, sampled in connection with sensitization to the hapten diphenylcyclopropenone (DPC). The TCR originated in a woman between 35 and 50 years old with alopecia areata. Some clones in this sample may be carry-over from other donors' samples.

The CDR3 DNA reads as TGCGCCAGCAGCATCGGATCGTTGAACACTGAAGCTTTCTTT. Translating gives CASSIGSLNTEAFF. The rearrangement uses TRBV5-1 and TRBJ1-1; D is undetermined. Germline V CDR1 and CDR2: SGHRS, YFSETQ. The CDR3 sequence is 14 residues long. The germline V and J ends were trimmed by 4 bases and 0 bases, with 10 bases remaining between them.